This T cell receptor beta chain was sequenced during a study of T-cell reconstitution after alpha-beta-depleted transplantation in children listed by TCRdb under 2016. Study-level background: Using TCR repertoire profiling, the study quantitatively followed how T-cell immune reconstitution unfolded in children after TCRalphabeta/CD19-depleted allogeneic hematopoietic cell transplantation.

The library was built by means of PCR. The sample was run on an Illumina HiSeq 2500. TCR library preparation used molecular barcoding, with unique molecular identifiers applied to normalize quantification of the TCRbeta repertoire. TCRdb cleaned the public reads at Q25 with fastp, built clones with MiXCR and kept in-frame beta chains. Each record represents a unique CDR3 protein, reported with the most common genes and DNA among its rows. For this sample there are some 200,000 distinct CDR3 sequences; just over 14% appear just once. The leading ten clones occupy roughly an eighth of the sample. This clonotype appeared many times. Its antigen specificity is not known. No qualities accompany the bases; no much larger clone lies one base away. Deletion took 4 bases off V and 0 bases off J, with a span of 11 bases between the germline ends. Taken from cysteine to phenylalanine, the CDR3 has 14 residues. The only DNA kept is the CDR3, 42 bases in frame from the first base. The germline V gene supplies CDR1 SGHRS and CDR2 YFSETQ.

This material consisted of PBMCs from the stem cell graft donor, taken from the stem cell graft. The TCR sequence derives from a human donor who donated a stem cell graft to a child with acute lymphoblastic leukemia. The V and J genes are TRBV5-1 and TRBJ2-7; matching of 5 bases hints at TRBD1 as the D gene. CDR3 loop: CASSLMTASYEQYF. At the DNA level, the sequence is TGCGCCAGCAGCCTAATGACAGCCTCCTACGAGCAGTACTTC.